Presented here are 3 T cell receptor beta chains from one specimen sequenced in a study of blood T cell repertoires in COVID-19. Assay: immunoSEQ multiplex PCR; the TCRdb copy retains only in-frame clones and omits some. The table records a few hundred thousand clones, more than 70% of them present only once. The source material was peripheral blood. The receptor source for this set is a man aged 80 or over with acute or convalescent COVID-19.

The chain links TRBV6-5 to TRBJ1-1, with D perhaps TRBD1 (6 bases). Trimming left V 10 bases short and J 0 bases short, with 12 bases between. Germline CDR1 reads MNHEY; CDR2 reads SVGAGI. There are 13 residues in the CDR3. The CDR3 DNA reads TGTGCCACCTGGACAGCGATGAACACTGAAGCTTTCTTT. Its protein product is CATWTAMNTEAFF.

This clone was counted once. V is TRBV28 and J is TRBJ1-4; D is unclear. The CDR3 covers 14 residues. CDR1 MDHEN and CDR2 SYDVKM come from the germline V gene. The ends were cut back, 3 bases at V and 8 bases at J, with 13 bases in the middle. CDR3 DNA: TGTGCCAGCAGTTTGGAGGGAAGAGGAGAAAAACTGTTTTTT. This gives the protein CASSLEGRGEKLFF.

This clone appeared a single time. Here the CDR3 reads CASSQEPGRGNTEAFF. The DNA of the CDR3 is TGTGCCAGCAGCCAAGAACCGGGGAGGGGGAACACTGAAGCTTTCTTT. This chain links TRBV3-1 (or the pseudogene TRBV3-2) with TRBJ1-1; weak D call: TRBD1 (5 bases). The germline CDR1 and CDR2 sequences are LGHDT and YNNKEL (reference sequence). This CDR3 contains 16 residues. V dropped 0 bases and J dropped 1 base, with 12 bases sitting between them.